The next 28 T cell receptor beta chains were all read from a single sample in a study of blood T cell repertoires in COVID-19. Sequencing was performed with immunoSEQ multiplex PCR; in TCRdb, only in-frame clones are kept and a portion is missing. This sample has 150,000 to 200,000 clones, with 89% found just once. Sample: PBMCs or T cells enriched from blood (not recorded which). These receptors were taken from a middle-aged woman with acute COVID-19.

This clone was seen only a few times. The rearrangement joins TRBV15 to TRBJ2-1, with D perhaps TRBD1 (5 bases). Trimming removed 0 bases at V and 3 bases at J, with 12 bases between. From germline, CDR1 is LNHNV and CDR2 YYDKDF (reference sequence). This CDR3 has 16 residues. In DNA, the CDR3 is TGTGCCACCAGCAGAGATTACCAGGGTAGCTACAATGAGCAGTTCTTC. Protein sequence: CATSRDYQGSYNEQFF.

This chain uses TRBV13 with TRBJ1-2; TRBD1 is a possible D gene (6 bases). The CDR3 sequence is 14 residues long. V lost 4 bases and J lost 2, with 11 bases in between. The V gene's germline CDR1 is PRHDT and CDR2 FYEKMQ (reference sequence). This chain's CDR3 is CASSSSGGNYGYTF. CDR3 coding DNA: TGTGCCAGCAGCTCCTCGGGGGGCAACTATGGCTACACCTTC.

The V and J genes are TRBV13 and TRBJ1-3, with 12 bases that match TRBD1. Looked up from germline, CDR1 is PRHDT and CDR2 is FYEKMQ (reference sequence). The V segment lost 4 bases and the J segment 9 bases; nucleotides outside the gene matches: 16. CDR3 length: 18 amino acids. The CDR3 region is CASSSPGQGAWVTSTIYF. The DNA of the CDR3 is TGTGCCAGCAGCTCACCGGGACAGGGGGCATGGGTGACAAGCACCATATATTTT.

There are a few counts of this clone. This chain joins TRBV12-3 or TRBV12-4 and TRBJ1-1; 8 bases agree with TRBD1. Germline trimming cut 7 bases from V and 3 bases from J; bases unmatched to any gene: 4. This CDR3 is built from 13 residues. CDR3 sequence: CASMTGVDTEAFF. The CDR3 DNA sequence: TGTGCCAGCATGACAGGGGTGGACACTGAAGCTTTCTTT.

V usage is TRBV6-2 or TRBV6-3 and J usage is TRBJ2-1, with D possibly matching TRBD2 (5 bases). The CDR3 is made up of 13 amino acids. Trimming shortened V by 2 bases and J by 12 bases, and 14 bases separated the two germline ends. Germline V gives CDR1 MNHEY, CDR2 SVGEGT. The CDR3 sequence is CASSYPPPGRQFF. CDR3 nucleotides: TGTGCCAGCAGTTACCCCCCACCGGGGAGGCAGTTCTTC.

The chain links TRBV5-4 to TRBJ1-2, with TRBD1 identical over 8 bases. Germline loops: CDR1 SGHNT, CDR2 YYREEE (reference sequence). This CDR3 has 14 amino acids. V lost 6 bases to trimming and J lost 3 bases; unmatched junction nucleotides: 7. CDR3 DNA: TGTGCCAGCACCATGACAGGGGAGGACTATGGCTACACCTTC. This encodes CASTMTGEDYGYTF.

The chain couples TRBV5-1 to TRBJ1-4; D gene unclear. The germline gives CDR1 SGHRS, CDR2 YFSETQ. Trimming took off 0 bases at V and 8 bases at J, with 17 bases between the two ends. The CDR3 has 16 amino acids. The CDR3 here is CASSLVPAGAGEKLFF. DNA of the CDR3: TGCGCCAGCAGCTTGGTCCCCGCGGGCGCTGGGGAAAAACTGTTTTTT.

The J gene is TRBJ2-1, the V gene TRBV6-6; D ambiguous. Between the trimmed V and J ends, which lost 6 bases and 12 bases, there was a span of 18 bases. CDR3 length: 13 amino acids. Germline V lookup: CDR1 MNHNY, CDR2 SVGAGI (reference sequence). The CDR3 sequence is CASSPTPYYGQFF. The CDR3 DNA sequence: TGTGCCAGCAGCCCTACCCCTTACTATGGGCAGTTCTTC.

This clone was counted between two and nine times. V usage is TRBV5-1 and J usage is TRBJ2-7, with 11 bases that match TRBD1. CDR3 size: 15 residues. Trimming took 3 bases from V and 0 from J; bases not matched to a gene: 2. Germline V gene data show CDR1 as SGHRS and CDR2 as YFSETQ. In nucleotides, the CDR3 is TGCGCCAGCAGCTCGGGACAGGGGGTCTCCTACGAGCAGTACTTC. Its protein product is CASSSGQGVSYEQYF.

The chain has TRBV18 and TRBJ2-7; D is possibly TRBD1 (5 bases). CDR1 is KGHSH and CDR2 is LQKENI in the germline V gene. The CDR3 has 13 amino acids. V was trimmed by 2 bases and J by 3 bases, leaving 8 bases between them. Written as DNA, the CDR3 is TGTGCCAGCTCACCAGGGGCAGGCTACGAGCAGTACTTC. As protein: CASSPGAGYEQYF.

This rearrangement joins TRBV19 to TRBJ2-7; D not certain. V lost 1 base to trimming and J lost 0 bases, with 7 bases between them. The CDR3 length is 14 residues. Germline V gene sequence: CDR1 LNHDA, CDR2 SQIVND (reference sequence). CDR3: CASSIGGFSYEQYF. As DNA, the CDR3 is TGTGCCAGTAGTATAGGTGGCTTCTCCTACGAGCAGTACTTC.

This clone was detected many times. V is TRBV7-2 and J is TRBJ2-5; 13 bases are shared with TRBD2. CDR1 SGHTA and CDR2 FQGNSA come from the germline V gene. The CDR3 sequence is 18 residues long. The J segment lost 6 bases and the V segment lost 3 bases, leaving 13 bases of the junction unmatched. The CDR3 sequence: CASSLSHGTSGVGKTQYF. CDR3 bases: TGTGCCAGCAGCTTGTCCCACGGGACTAGCGGGGTGGGAAAGACCCAGTACTTC.

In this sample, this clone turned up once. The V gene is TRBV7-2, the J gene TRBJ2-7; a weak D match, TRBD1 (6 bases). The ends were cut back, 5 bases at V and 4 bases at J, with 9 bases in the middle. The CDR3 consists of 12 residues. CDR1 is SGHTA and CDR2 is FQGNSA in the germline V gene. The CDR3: CASSRTDYEQYF. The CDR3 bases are TGTGCCAGCAGCCGGACAGATTACGAGCAGTACTTC.

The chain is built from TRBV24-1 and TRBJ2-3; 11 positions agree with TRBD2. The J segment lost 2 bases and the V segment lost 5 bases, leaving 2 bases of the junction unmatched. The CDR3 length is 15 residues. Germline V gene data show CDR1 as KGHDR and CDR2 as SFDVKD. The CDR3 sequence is CATSASGGYTDTQYF. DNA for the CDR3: TGTGCCACCAGTGCTAGCGGGGGGTACACAGATACGCAGTATTTT.

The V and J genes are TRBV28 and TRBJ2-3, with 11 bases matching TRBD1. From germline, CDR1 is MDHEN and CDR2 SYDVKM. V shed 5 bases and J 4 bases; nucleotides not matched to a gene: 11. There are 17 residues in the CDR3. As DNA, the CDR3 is TGTGCCAGCAGTCTTCGGACAGGGGGCGCATTTGCAGATACGCAGTATTTT. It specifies CASSLRTGGAFADTQYF.

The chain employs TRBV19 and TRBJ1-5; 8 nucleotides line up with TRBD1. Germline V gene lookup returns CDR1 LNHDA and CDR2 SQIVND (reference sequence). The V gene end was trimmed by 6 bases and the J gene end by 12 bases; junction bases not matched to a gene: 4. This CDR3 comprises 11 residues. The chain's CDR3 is CASRAGGVQHF. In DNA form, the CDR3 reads TGTGCCAGTAGGGCAGGGGGCGTCCAGCATTTT.

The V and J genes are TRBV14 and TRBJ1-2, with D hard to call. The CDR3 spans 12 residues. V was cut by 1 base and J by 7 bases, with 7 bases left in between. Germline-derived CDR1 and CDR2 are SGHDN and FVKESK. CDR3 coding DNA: TGTGCCAGCAGCCAAGCCCGCGCTGGCTACACCTTC. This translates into CASSQARAGYTF.

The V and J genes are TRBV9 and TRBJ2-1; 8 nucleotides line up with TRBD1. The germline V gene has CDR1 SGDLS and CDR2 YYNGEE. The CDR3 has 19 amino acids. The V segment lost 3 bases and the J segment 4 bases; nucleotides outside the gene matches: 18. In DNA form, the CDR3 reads TGTGCCAGCAGCGCGAGCCGATGGGCGGGACAGGCCAGATACAATGAGCAGTTCTTC. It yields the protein CASSASRWAGQARYNEQFF.

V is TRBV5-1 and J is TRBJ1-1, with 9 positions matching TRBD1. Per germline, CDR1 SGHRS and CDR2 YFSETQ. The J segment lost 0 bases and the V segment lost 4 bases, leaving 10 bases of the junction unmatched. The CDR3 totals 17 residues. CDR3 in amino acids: CASSPRQGVPMNTEAFF. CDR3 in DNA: TGCGCCAGCAGCCCACGACAGGGGGTACCCATGAACACTGAAGCTTTCTTT.

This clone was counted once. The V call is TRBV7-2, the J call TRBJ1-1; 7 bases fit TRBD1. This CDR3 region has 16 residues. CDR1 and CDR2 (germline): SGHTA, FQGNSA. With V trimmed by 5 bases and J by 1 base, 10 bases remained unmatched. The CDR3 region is CASSPRTGMRNTEAFF. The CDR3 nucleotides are TGTGCCAGCAGCCCTCGGACAGGAATGAGGAACACTGAAGCTTTCTTT.

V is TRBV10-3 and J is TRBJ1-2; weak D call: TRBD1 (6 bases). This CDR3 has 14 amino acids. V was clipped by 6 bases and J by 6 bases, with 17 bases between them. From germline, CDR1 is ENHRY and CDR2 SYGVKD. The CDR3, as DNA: TGTGCCATCAGCACCGGGACAAATAAAGATGGCTACACCTTC. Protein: CAISTGTNKDGYTF.

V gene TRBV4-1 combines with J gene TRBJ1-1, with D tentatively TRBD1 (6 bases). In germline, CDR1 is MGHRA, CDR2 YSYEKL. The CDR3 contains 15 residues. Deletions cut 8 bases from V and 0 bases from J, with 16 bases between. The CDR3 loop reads CASAGTPTMNTEAFF. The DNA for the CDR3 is TGCGCCAGCGCCGGGACACCGACTATGAACACTGAAGCTTTCTTT.

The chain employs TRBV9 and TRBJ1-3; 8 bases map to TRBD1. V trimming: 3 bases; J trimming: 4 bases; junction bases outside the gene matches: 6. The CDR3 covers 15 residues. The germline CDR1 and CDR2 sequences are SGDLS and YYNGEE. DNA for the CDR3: TGTGCCAGCAGCGCTGTCGGACAGGGAGGAAACACCATATATTTT. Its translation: CASSAVGQGGNTIYF.

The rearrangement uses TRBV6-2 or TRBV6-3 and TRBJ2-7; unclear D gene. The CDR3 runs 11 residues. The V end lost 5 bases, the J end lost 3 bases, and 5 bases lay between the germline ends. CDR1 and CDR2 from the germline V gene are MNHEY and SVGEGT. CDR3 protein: CASSPNYEQYF. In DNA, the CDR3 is TGTGCCAGCAGTCCCAACTACGAGCAGTACTTC.

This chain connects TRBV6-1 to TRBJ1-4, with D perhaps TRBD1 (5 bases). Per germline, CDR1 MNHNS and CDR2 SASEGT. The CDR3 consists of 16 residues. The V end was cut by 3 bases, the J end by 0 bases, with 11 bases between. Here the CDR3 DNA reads TGTGCCAGCAGTGATTTGGGGGGGTCAACTAATGAAAAACTGTTTTTT. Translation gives CASSDLGGSTNEKLFF.

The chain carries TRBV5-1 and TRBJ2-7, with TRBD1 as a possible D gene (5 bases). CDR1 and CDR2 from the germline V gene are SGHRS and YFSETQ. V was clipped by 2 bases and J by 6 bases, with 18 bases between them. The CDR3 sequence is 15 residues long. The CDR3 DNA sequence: TGCGCCAGCAGCTTAGGGGAACGATGGCCTACCGAGCAGTACTTC. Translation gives CASSLGERWPTEQYF. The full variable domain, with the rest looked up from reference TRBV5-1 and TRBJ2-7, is KAGVTQTPRYLIKTRGQQVTLSCSPISGHRSVSWYQQTPGQGLQFLFEYFSETQRNKGNFPGRFSGRQFSNSRSEMNVSTLELGDSALYLCASSLGERWPTEQYFGPGTRLTVT.

This CDR3 reads CASSGTVATNEKLFF. The CDR3 nucleotides read TGTGCCAGCTCCGGGACAGTCGCAACTAATGAAAAACTGTTTTTT. The chain couples TRBV19 to TRBJ1-4, with TRBD1 matching 7 bases. Unmatched junction bases numbered 7, after V lost 9 bases and J lost 0 bases. This CDR3 region has 15 residues. Germline V gene lookup returns CDR1 LNHDA and CDR2 SQIVND (reference sequence).

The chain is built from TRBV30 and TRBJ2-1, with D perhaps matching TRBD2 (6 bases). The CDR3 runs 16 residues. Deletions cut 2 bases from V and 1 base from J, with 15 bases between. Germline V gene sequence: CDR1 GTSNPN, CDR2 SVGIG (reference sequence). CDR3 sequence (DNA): TGTGCCTGGAGTAACAAGGGACTGCCGTCCTACAATGAGCAGTTCTTC. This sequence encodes CAWSNKGLPSYNEQFF.